This TCR beta chain was obtained from a study of blood T cell repertoires in COVID-19. Study at large: Acute and convalescent COVID-19 samples came from the United States, Italy and Spain. Sources were T cells, B-cell-depleted T cells, or PBMCs; the material itself was cDNA or gDNA.

As processed by the authors: Amplifying reference gene primers gave estimates of nucleated cell counts. The data were produced by immunoSEQ multiplex PCR, yet TCRdb's version contains in-frame clones alone and is incomplete. Clonal size and the V and J genes are those of that table, whereas D and trimming came from the DNA. The data contain under 250,000 clones, 80% to 90% of them seen just once; the ten biggest clones take up under 1.5%. The CDR3 is made up of 18 amino acids. From germline, CDR1 is SGHVS and CDR2 FQNEAQ. V lost 1 base to trimming and J lost 0 bases; unmatched junction nucleotides: 4.

The rearrangement joins TRBV7-8 to TRBJ2-6, with 9 bases aligning to TRBD1. The TCR was taken from a man of 80 years or more with acute or convalescent COVID-19. The sample comprised peripheral blood. For the CDR3, the DNA is TGTGCCAGCAGCTTAGTGGGACAGGGCAGCTCTGGGGCCAACGTCCTGACTTTC. This gives the protein CASSLVGQGSSGANVLTF.